Following are 31 T cell receptor beta chains from one sample sequenced in a study of blood T cells in healthy people across ages. PCR was performed a second time for about 7 to 11 cycles using a sample-barcoded 5' primer and a J-beta primer mix. TCRdb re-derived calls from the 5' RACE reads in MiXCR, one entry per CDR3 protein. The sample shows over a million distinct CDR3 sequences, 40% to 50% of them seen only once. Input material: blood. Every receptor here comes from a woman aged 18-29 years in good health.

The chain carries TRBV4-2 and TRBJ2-1; 7 positions match TRBD2. The CDR3 runs to 13 residues. J gave up 8 bases and V 8 bases, and 9 bases lay outside the gene matches. Per the germline V gene, CDR1 is LGHNA and CDR2 is YNFKEQ. The chain's CDR3 is CASGLGGKDEQFF. The CDR3 DNA sequence: TGTGCCAGCGGCCTGGGAGGGAAGGATGAGCAGTTCTTC.

This clonotype was picked up a small number of times. The chain joins TRBV9 to TRBJ2-5; D is uncertain. The CDR3 length is 13 residues. Looked up from germline, CDR1 is SGDLS and CDR2 is YYNGEE. V gave up 7 bases and J gave up 2 bases, with 12 bases separating them. CDR3 loop: CASSAIGQETQYF. CDR3 bases: TGTGCCAGCTCCGCCATAGGACAAGAGACCCAGTACTTC.

The J gene is TRBJ2-7, the V gene TRBV20-1; D is perhaps TRBD2 (5 bases). V lost 6 bases, J lost 5 bases, and 20 bases lay in between. Germline CDR1 DFQATT, CDR2 SNEGSKA (reference sequence). The CDR3 runs 14 residues. Here the CDR3 reads CSAPAAGKGNEQYF. CDR3 DNA: TGCAGTGCCCCGGCGGCCGGGAAAGGCAACGAGCAGTACTTC.

This clonotype was seen a handful of times. This chain uses TRBV20-1 with TRBJ2-1; D uncertain. Per the germline V gene, CDR1 is DFQATT and CDR2 is SNEGSKA (reference sequence). The length of the CDR3 is 10 residues. The V and J ends lost 5 bases and 8 bases respectively, with 7 bases between them. The DNA for the CDR3 is TGCAGTGCTTCAAGCGATGAGCAGTTCTTC. As protein: CSASSDEQFF.

This clonotype was seen ten or more times. The chain recombines TRBV18 with TRBJ1-2; 8 positions agree with TRBD1. J was trimmed by 5 bases and V by 8 bases; bases with no gene match: 7. Germline values: CDR1 KGHSH, CDR2 LQKENI. The CDR3 runs to 13 residues. The CDR3 sequence is CASSPGQVYGYTF. The CDR3, as DNA: TGTGCCAGCAGTCCGGGACAGGTATATGGCTACACCTTC. Together with reference TRBV18 and TRBJ1-2, the CDR3 gives the full variable domain: NAGVMQNPRHLVRRRGQEARLRCSPMKGHSHVYWYRQLPEEGLKFMVYLQKENIIDESGMPKERFSAEFPKEGPSILRIQQVVRGDSAAYFCASSPGQVYGYTFGSGTRLTVV.

This clonotype was recorded a few times. The V gene is TRBV7-2, the J gene TRBJ2-7, with TRBD2 as a possible D gene (5 bases). Trimming took 1 base from V and 1 from J, leaving 11 bases between them. The length of the CDR3 is 15 residues. Germline V CDR1 and CDR2: SGHTA, FQGNSA. As DNA, the CDR3 is TGTGCCAGCAGCTTAGAGATGGGAGCGTCCTACGAGCAGTACTTC. It specifies CASSLEMGASYEQYF.

The chain employs TRBV6-6 and TRBJ2-2, with TRBD2 as a possible D gene (5 bases). CDR1 and CDR2 (germline): MNHNY, SVGAGI (reference sequence). Trimming removed 6 bases from V and 3 bases from J, with 17 bases in between. This CDR3 is built from 16 residues. Written as DNA, the CDR3 is TGTGCCAGCAGGGCCCGGGCGGGTGGCGACACCGGGGAGCTGTTTTTT. Its protein product is CASRARAGGDTGELFF.

With regard to this clonotype: Just one base apart from a much larger clone, this may be a read error. This chain connects TRBV12-3 or TRBV12-4 to TRBJ2-4, with TRBD2 as a possible D gene (6 bases). The J call may be wrong; the DNA end is better matched by TRBJ2-7. The CDR3 length is 16 residues. The CDR3 here is CGSSPSNSGSSYEQYF. The CDR3 bases are TGTGGCAGCAGCCCCAGTAATAGCGGAAGCTCCTACGAGCAGTACTTC.

The CDR3 loop reads CAISDRTSSYEQYF. The CDR3 nucleotides are TGTGCCATCAGTGACAGAACAAGCTCCTACGAGCAGTACTTC. The rearrangement uses TRBV10-3 and TRBJ2-7; the D is unclear. V dropped 3 bases and J dropped 0 bases, with 9 bases sitting between them. Germline lookup yields CDR1 ENHRY and CDR2 SYGVKD. The CDR3 covers 14 residues.

The chain is built from TRBV29-1 and TRBJ1-2; TRBD1 agrees at 8 bases. The CDR3 spans 14 residues. Germline V CDR1 and CDR2: SQVTM, ANQGSEA. V lost 1 base to trimming and J lost 7 bases; unmatched junction nucleotides: 8. CDR3 nucleotides: TGCAGCGTTGAAGGGCCACAGGGGACAGGTGGCTACACCTTC. Translating gives CSVEGPQGTGGYTF. Full variable domain (remainder filled in from reference TRBV29-1 and TRBJ1-2): SAVISQKPSRDICQRGTSLTIQCQVDSQVTMMFWYRQQPGQSLTLIATANQGSEATYESGFVIDKFPISRPNLTFSTLTVSNMSPEDSSIYLCSVEGPQGTGGYTFGSGTRLTVV.

The rearrangement links TRBV20-1 to TRBJ2-3, with 7 bases aligning to TRBD1. This CDR3 has 17 amino acids. J gave up 2 bases and V 0 bases, and 11 bases lay outside the gene matches. CDR1 is DFQATT and CDR2 is SNEGSKA in the germline V gene (reference sequence). The CDR3 sequence: CSARDSGDRIVTDTQYF. The DNA for the CDR3 is TGCAGTGCTAGAGATAGTGGGGACAGAATCGTCACAGATACGCAGTATTTT.

This sequence joins TRBV29-1 and TRBJ2-7; 12 bases line up with TRBD1. In germline, CDR1 is SQVTM, CDR2 ANQGSEA. V lost 4 bases to trimming and J lost 4 bases; unmatched junction nucleotides: 5. This CDR3 is 14 amino acids long. CDR3: CSVGAGQGAYEQYF. As DNA, the CDR3 is TGCAGCGTTGGTGCGGGACAGGGGGCGTACGAGCAGTACTTC.

This clonotype has only one observation. The chain links TRBV10-3 to TRBJ2-7; D is undetermined. Trimming stripped 0 bases from V and 1 base from J, with 10 bases between. CDR1 is ENHRY, CDR2 SYGVKD, per germline. The CDR3 consists of 15 residues. The CDR3 loop is CAISESASKSYEQYF. The CDR3 region has the DNA TGTGCCATCAGTGAGTCGGCCAGCAAGTCCTACGAGCAGTACTTC.

In its sample, this clonotype was seen many times. The DNA for the CDR3 is TGCAGCGTTGCCCCTTCTAGCTCCTACGAGCAGTACTTC. Its translation is CSVAPSSSYEQYF. This sequence joins TRBV29-1 and TRBJ2-7; D is ambiguous. Germline-derived CDR1 and CDR2 are SQVTM and ANQGSEA. The CDR3 contains 13 residues. Trimming stripped 4 bases from V and 0 bases from J, with 10 bases between.

This clonotype came up a few times. The V and J genes are TRBV10-3 and TRBJ2-1; D gene ambiguous. The germline V gene encodes CDR1 ENHRY and CDR2 SYGVKD. The CDR3 covers 12 residues. Trimming left V 4 bases short and J 7 bases short, with 8 bases between. The CDR3 DNA reads as TGTGCCATCAGTGGATTAGGGAATGAGCAGTTCTTC. Its translation: CAISGLGNEQFF.

This clonotype showed up just once. A much larger clone lies one base from this, so it may be a read error. The chain is built from TRBV7-2 and TRBJ2-7, with 9 bases identical to TRBD2. Looked up from germline, CDR1 is SGHTA and CDR2 is FQGNSA. The junction had 13 bases not matched to a gene; V was cut back by 5 bases and J by 2 bases. This CDR3 has 17 residues. The CDR3 bases are TGTGCCAGCAGCCCCCCGGCCGGGCTAGCGGGAACCTACGAGCAGTACTTC. Translation: CASSPPAGLAGTYEQYF.

This clonotype was counted once. At one of its ends the junction is not consistent with the germline gene, which may arise from a read error. The V call is TRBV12-3 or TRBV12-4, the J call TRBJ2-1; 9 bases line up with TRBD1. With the DNA end fitting TRBJ2-7 better, the J assignment may be wrong. This CDR3 spans 15 amino acids. CDR3 in amino acids: CASSKPDRGACEQYF. CDR3 nucleotides: TGCGCCAGCAGTAAACCTGACAGGGGGGCCTGCGAGCAGTACTTC.

The chain is built from TRBV6-5 and TRBJ2-5; D not certain. The CDR3 totals 13 residues. Germline loops: CDR1 MNHEY, CDR2 SVGAGI. The V end lost 5 bases, the J end lost 3 bases, and 10 bases lay between the germline ends. The CDR3 DNA follows: TGTGCCAGCAGTGCGACATTCGAAGAGACCCAGTACTTC. Its translation: CASSATFEETQYF.

This clonotype was observed at least ten times. The chain is built from TRBV7-2 and TRBJ2-7; D ambiguous. Trimming shortened V by 3 bases and J by 4 bases, and 4 bases separated the two germline ends. Germline V CDR1 and CDR2: SGHTA, FQGNSA. The length of the CDR3 is 11 residues. For the CDR3, the DNA is TGTGCCAGCAGCTTCATGTACGAGCAGTACTTC. Its translation is CASSFMYEQYF.

The chain couples TRBV28 to TRBJ2-7, with D tentatively TRBD1 (6 bases). The CDR3 runs to 11 residues. The germline V gene has CDR1 MDHEN and CDR2 SYDVKM. Trimming took 7 bases from V and 12 from J, leaving 16 bases between them. This CDR3 reads CASTPGQGRYF. CDR3 DNA: TGTGCCAGCACCCCAGGGCAGGGGCGGTACTTC. The whole variable domain, remainder taken from reference TRBV28 and TRBJ2-7, is DVKVTQSSRYLVKRTGEKVFLECVQDMDHENMFWYRQDPGLGLRLIYFSYDVKMKEKGDIPEGYSVSREKKERFSLILESASTNQTSMYLCASTPGQGRYFGPGTRLTVT.

CDR3 amino acids: CSAAADDETQYF. In DNA form, the CDR3 reads TGCAGTGCAGCCGCGGACGACGAGACCCAGTACTTC. The chain combines TRBV20-1 with TRBJ2-5; D remains unclear. This CDR3 is built from 12 residues. Per germline, CDR1 DFQATT and CDR2 SNEGSKA (reference sequence). V lost 6 bases, J lost 5 bases, and 13 bases lay in between.

The chain employs TRBV10-3 and TRBJ2-2; tentatively, D is TRBD2 (6 bases). The CDR3 covers 15 residues. The ends were cut back, 6 bases at V and 2 bases at J, with 13 bases in the middle. The germline V gene encodes CDR1 ENHRY and CDR2 SYGVKD. Written as DNA, the CDR3 is TGTGCCATCAGGGGGGGACTGACTAACACCGGGGAGCTGTTTTTT. Amino acid sequence: CAIRGGLTNTGELFF.

This sequence joins TRBV5-1 and TRBJ2-7; D is tentatively TRBD1 or TRBD2 (5 bases each). CDR3 size: 13 residues. Trimming stripped 0 bases from V and 5 bases from J, with 9 bases between. Germline assignment: CDR1 SGHRS and CDR2 YFSETQ. The CDR3 DNA sequence: TGCGCCAGCAGCTTGGAGGGACCGAACGAGCAGTACTTC. Its translation: CASSLEGPNEQYF.

V and J are TRBV7-3 and TRBJ2-6; weak D call: TRBD1 (6 bases). Trimming shortened V by 2 bases and J by 1 base, and 12 bases separated the two germline ends. CDR1 SGHTA and CDR2 FQGTGA come from the germline V gene. The CDR3 is 17 amino acids. The CDR3 DNA reads as TGTGCCAGCAGCTTAGCAGGGGTTGGTTCTGGGGCCAACGTCCTGACTTTC. Residues: CASSLAGVGSGANVLTF. The full variable domain, its missing parts supplied by reference TRBV7-3 and TRBJ2-6, is GAGVSQTPSNKVTEKGKYVELRCDPISGHTALYWYRQSLGQGPEFLIYFQGTGAADDSGLPNDRFFAVRPEGSVSTLKIQRTERGDSAVYLCASSLAGVGSGANVLTFGAGSRLTVL.

This clonotype was seen only a few times. This chain joins TRBV6-1 and TRBJ1-1; 10 positions match TRBD1. CDR3 length: 17 amino acids. V dropped 7 bases and J dropped 4; count of bases not matched to a gene: 15. Looked up from germline, CDR1 is MNHNS and CDR2 is SASEGT. CDR3: CASTPDWTGGIGTEAFF. CDR3 DNA: TGTGCCAGCACTCCAGACTGGACAGGGGGGATTGGCACTGAAGCTTTCTTT.

The chain couples TRBV21-1 to TRBJ2-5; TRBD1 reflects the table's D call only, with no check against the DNA. TRBV21-1 has pseudogene status. This CDR3 is 16 amino acids long. CDR3 DNA: TGTGCCAGCAGCAATGGGGACAGAAAGTTACAAGAGACCCAGTACTTC. It translates to CASSNGDRKLQETQYF.

The rearrangement links TRBV15 to TRBJ1-2, with D tentatively TRBD1 (5 bases). The CDR3 sequence is 13 residues long. Trimming cost V 1 base and J 8 bases, with 11 bases left between them. Per germline, CDR1 LNHNV and CDR2 YYDKDF (reference sequence). DNA of the CDR3: TGTGCCACCAGCAGAGGTGGACAACTAGGCTACACCTTC. Translated: CATSRGGQLGYTF.

This clonotype showed up just a few times. The chain recombines TRBV14 with TRBJ1-6, with D possibly being TRBD1 (5 bases). Trimming shortened V by 5 bases and J by 9 bases, and 11 bases separated the two germline ends. CDR3 length equals 13 residues. Germline CDR1 SGHDN, CDR2 FVKESK. The CDR3 loop reads CASSWTSSSPLHF. The CDR3, as DNA: TGTGCCAGCAGCTGGACAAGCAGTTCACCCCTCCACTTT.

The chain links TRBV7-9 to TRBJ1-6; D may be TRBD1 (5 bases). The length of the CDR3 is 15 residues. V was trimmed by 4 bases and J by 4 bases, leaving 11 bases between them. Germline lookup yields CDR1 SEHNR and CDR2 FQNEAQ (reference sequence). CDR3 sequence (DNA): TGTGCCAGCAGCTCGGGACTGCAGTATAATTCACCCCTCCACTTT. Its translation: CASSSGLQYNSPLHF. Combining the CDR3 with reference TRBV7-9 and TRBJ1-6 gives the whole variable domain DTGVSQNPRHKITKRGQNVTFRCDPISEHNRLYWYRQTLGQGPEFLTYFQNEAQLEKSRLLSDRFSAERPKGSFSTLEIQRTEQGDSAMYLCASSSGLQYNSPLHFGNGTRLTVT.

The chain carries TRBV20-1 and TRBJ2-1, with 13 bases identical to TRBD2. Germline CDR1 and CDR2: DFQATT and SNEGSKA (reference sequence). This CDR3 region has 16 residues. Trimming took 1 base from V and 9 from J; bases not matched to a gene: 9. DNA for the CDR3: TGCAGTGCTAGAGTCCGACTAGCGGGAGGCATTATTGAGCAGTTCTTC. This gives the protein CSARVRLAGGIIEQFF.

V gene TRBV4-2 combines with J gene TRBJ2-1; 9 bases line up with TRBD2. CDR1 LGHNA and CDR2 YNFKEQ come from the germline V gene. This CDR3 is built from 15 residues. Trimming took 0 bases from V and 9 from J; bases not matched to a gene: 6. Written as DNA, the CDR3 is TGTGCCAGCAGCCAAGAGGGAGCGGGGGGCCCTGAGCAGTTCTTC. As protein: CASSQEGAGGPEQFF.